This TCR beta chain was observed in a study of T cells in Graves' hyperthyroidism and ophthalmopathy. Findings and caveats of the study: Blood also carried most thyroid clonotypes expanded above 0.001. Stable hyperthyroidism was told apart from ophthalmopathy by a model built on 13 V-J features.

Amplification of TCR beta CDR3 regions used RNA as the template. Carried out on the TCR CDR3, a first-round RT-PCR used the HTBI primer set. MiXCR, applied by TCRdb to the multiplex PCR reads, yields one record per CDR3 protein. This table holds about 180,000 distinct CDR3 sequences, 9.4% found once. Aged 18 to 65, the patients had hyperthyroidism that was newly diagnosed and had lasted under 2 months. Investigators excluded patients with uncontrolled infection, other autoimmune disease, pregnancy or lactation. Notes on this clonotype: Its target is not known.

The sequence derives from a woman younger than 30 with Graves' hyperthyroidism that later progressed to Graves' ophthalmopathy. Sequenced: blood.

CDR3 sequence: CASSFLENTEAFF. CDR3 coding DNA: TGTGCCAGCAGTTTCCTCGAGAACACTGAAGCTTTCTTT. The chain joins TRBV28 to TRBJ1-1; no clear D. Per germline, CDR1 MDHEN and CDR2 SYDVKM. Trimming took 3 bases from V and 1 from J, leaving 6 bases between them. The CDR3 extends over 13 amino acids.